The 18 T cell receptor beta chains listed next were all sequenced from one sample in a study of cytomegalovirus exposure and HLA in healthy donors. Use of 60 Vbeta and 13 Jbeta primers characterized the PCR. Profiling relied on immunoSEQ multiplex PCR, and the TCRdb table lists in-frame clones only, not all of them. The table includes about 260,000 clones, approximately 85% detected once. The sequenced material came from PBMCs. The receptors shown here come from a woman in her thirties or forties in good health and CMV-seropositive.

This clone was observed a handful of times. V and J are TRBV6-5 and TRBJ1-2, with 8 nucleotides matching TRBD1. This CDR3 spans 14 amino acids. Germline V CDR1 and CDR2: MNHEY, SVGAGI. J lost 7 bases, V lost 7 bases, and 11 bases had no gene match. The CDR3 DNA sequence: TGTGCCAGCAAAATTGCAGGGGGCGCGGCTGGCTACACCTTC. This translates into CASKIAGGAAGYTF.

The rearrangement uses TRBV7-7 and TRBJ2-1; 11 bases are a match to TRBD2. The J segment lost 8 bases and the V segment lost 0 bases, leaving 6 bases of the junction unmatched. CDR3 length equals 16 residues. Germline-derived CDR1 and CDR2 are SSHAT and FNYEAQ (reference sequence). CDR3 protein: CASSLAASGRLDEQFF. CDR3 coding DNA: TGTGCCAGCAGCTTAGCCGCTAGCGGGAGGCTGGATGAGCAGTTCTTC.

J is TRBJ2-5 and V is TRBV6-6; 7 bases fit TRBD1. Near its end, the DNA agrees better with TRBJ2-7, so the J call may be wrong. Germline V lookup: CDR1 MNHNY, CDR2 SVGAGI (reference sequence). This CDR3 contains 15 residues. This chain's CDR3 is CASSYRLGTAYEQYF. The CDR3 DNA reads TGTGCCAGCAGTTACCGCTTGGGGACAGCCTACGAGCAGTACTTC.

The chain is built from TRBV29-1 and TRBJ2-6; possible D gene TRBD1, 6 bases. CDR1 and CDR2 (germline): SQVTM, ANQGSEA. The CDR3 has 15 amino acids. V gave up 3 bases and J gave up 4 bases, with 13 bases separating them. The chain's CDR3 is CSVDAGTPGANVLTF. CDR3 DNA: TGCAGCGTTGATGCCGGGACACCCGGGGCCAACGTCCTGACTTTC. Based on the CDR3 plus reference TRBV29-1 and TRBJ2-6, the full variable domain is SAVISQKPSRDICQRGTSLTIQCQVDSQVTMMFWYRQQPGQSLTLIATANQGSEATYESGFVIDKFPISRPNLTFSTLTVSNMSPEDSSIYLCSVDAGTPGANVLTFGAGSRLTVL.

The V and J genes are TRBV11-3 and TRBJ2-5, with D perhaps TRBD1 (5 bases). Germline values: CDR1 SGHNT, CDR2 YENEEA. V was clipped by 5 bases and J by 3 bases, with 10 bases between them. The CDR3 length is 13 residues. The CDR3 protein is CASSRPGKETQYF. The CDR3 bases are TGTGCCAGCAGCCGTCCAGGGAAAGAGACCCAGTACTTC.

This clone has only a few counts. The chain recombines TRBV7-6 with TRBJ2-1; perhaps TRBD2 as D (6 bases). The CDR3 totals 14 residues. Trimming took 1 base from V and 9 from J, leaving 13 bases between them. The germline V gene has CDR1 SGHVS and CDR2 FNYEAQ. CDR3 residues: CASSLDRGVGEQFF. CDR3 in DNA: TGTGCCAGCAGCTTAGATCGCGGGGTGGGTGAGCAGTTCTTC.

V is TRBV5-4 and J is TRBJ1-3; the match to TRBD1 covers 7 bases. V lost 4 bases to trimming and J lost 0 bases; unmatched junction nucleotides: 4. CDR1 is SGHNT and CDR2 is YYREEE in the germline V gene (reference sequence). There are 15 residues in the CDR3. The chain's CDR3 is CASSPGQLSGNTIYF. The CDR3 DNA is TGTGCCAGCAGCCCGGGACAGCTCTCTGGAAACACCATATATTTT.

CDR3 in amino acids: CASSHLQGAGKNEQYF. As DNA, the CDR3 is TGTGCCAGCAGCCATCTCCAGGGGGCAGGTAAAAACGAGCAGTACTTC. The gene calls are TRBV11-3 and TRBJ2-7; the match to TRBD1 covers 8 bases. The CDR3 sequence is 16 residues long. V was clipped by 5 bases and J by 5 bases; unmatched bases: 14. Germline assignment: CDR1 SGHNT and CDR2 YENEEA.

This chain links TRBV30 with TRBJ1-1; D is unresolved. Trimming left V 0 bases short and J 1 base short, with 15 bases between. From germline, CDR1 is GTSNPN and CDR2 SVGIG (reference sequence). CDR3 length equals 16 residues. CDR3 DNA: TGTGCCTGGAGTGTACTAGTTTTCTCAGCGAACACTGAAGCTTTCTTT. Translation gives CAWSVLVFSANTEAFF.

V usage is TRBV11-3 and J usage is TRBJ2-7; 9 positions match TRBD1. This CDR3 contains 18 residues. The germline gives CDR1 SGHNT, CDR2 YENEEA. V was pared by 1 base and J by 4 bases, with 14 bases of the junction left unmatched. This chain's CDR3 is CASSLVLFMTGGRYEQYF. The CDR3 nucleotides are TGTGCCAGCAGCTTAGTGCTTTTTATGACAGGGGGTCGGTACGAGCAGTACTTC.

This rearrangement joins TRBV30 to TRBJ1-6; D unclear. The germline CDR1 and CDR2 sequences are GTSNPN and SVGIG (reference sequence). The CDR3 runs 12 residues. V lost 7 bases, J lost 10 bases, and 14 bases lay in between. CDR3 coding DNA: TGTGCCTCCTCTCGACGGGAATCACCCCTCCACTTT. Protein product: CASSRRESPLHF.

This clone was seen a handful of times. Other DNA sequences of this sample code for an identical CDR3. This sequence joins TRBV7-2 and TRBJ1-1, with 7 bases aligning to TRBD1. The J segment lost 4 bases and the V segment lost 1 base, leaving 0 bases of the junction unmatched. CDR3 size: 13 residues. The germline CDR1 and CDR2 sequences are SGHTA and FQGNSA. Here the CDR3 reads CASSLDRGTEAFF. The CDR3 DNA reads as TGTGCCAGCAGCTTAGACAGGGGCACTGAAGCTTTCTTT.

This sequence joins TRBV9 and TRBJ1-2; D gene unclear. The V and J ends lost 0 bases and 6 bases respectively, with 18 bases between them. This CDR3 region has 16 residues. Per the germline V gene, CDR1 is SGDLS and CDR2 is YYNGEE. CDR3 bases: TGTGCCAGCAGCGTAGTATTGCGGGATTCCGTTCATGGCTACACCTTC. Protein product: CASSVVLRDSVHGYTF.

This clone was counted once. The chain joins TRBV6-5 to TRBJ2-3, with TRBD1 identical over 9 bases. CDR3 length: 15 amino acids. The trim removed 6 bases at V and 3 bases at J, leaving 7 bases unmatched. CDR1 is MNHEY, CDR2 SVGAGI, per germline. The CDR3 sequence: CASRKQGARTDTQYF. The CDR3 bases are TGTGCCAGCAGGAAACAGGGGGCGCGGACAGATACGCAGTATTTT.

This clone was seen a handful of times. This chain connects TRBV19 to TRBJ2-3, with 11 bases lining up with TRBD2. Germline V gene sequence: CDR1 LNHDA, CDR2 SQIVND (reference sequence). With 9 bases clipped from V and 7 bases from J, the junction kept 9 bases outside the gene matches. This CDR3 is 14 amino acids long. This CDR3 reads CASMGTSGLNTQYF. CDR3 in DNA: TGTGCCAGCATGGGGACTAGCGGCCTGAATACGCAGTATTTT.

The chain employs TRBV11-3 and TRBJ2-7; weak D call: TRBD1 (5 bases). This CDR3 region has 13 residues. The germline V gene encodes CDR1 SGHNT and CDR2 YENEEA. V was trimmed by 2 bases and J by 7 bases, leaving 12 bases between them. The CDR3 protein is CASSLTRVTEQYF. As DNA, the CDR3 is TGTGCCAGCAGCTTAACCAGGGTTACGGAGCAGTACTTC.

The CDR3 DNA sequence: TGTGCCTGGAGTGACAACCTTTACAATGAGCAGTTCTTC. It is translated as CAWSDNLYNEQFF. The chain combines TRBV30 with TRBJ2-1; D gene unclear. Germline V lookup: CDR1 GTSNPN, CDR2 SVGIG (reference sequence). Trimming stripped 1 base from V and 4 bases from J, with 8 bases between. CDR3 length equals 13 residues.

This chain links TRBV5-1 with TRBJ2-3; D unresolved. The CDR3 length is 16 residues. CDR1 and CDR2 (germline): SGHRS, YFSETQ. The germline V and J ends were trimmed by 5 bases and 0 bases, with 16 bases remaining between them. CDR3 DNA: TGCGCCAGCAGGCTTACTGGGCGCCCGAGCACAGATACGCAGTATTTT. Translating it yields CASRLTGRPSTDTQYF.